These 2 T cell receptor beta chains were all obtained from the same sample, sequenced in a study of T cell responses to AZD1222 COVID-19 vaccine (dated by TCRdb to the early 2020s). Preparation of the library involved the immunoSEQ multiplex PCR assay. Held by TCRdb, this immuneACCESS table contains in-frame sequences only and omits some clones. Under half of the omission traces to an unresolved V gene where checked; the cause of the rest is unknown. The sample has 30,000 to 35,000 clones on record, around three quarters of them singletons. Of the sample, approximately 4% is held by the ten largest clones. The time point label, as the study defines it: about 28 days (+/-7) after the second vaccine dose. Sequenced here: peripheral blood, sampled 28 days after the second AZD1222 dose. Receptors were obtained from an adult who received the AZD1222 COVID-19 vaccine.

The chain couples TRBV6-5 to TRBJ1-5; maybe TRBD1 (6 bases). CDR3 size: 15 residues. The V end was cut by 2 bases, the J end by 4 bases, with 12 bases between. Germline-derived CDR1 and CDR2 are MNHEY and SVGAGI. The CDR3 region has the DNA TGTGCCAGCAGTTACGCGATTACAGGGAATCAGCCCCAGCATTTT. Its protein product is CASSYAITGNQPQHF.

This clone was seen more than once but under ten times. The rearrangement links TRBV5-1 to TRBJ1-2; TRBD1 agrees at 9 bases. The V gene end was trimmed by 1 base and the J gene end by 4 bases; junction bases not matched to a gene: 5. The germline gives CDR1 SGHRS, CDR2 YFSETQ. The CDR3 consists of 15 residues. The CDR3 coding sequence is TGCGCCAGCAGCTTGTATGGGACAGGGCCCTATGGCTACACCTTC. This encodes CASSLYGTGPYGYTF.